Here is one T cell receptor (beta chain) with its context. CDR1 and CDR2 (germline): MNHEY, SMNVEV (reference sequence). V lost 6 bases and J lost 2; bases outside the gene matches: 7. CDR3 length: 16 amino acids. This sample is part of a study of shared clonotypes between healthy human individuals. Only CD45RO-negative cells positively selected for CCR7 counted as naive CD8 cells, so terminally differentiated effector memory CD45RA+ cells were excluded. Investigators spread the genomic DNA of each subset evenly over several immunoSEQ plates. Sorted-subset replicate PCR reactions were performed with 150 to 200 ng DNA, corresponding to roughly 30,000 T cell genomes. The repertoire was sequenced with immunoSEQ multiplex PCR; TCRdb's copy has only in-frame clones and lacks some. The data show millions of clones, with about 94% seen just once and around 1.1% held by the top ten.

The chain links TRBV27 to TRBJ2-3; TRBD2 matches 11 bases. This sequence was found in a man aged 18 to 30 in good health. Sequenced sample: naive CD8+ T cells sorted from blood. The CDR3 DNA reads TGTGCCAGCAGGGGAGGGACTAGCGGATTCACAGATACGCAGTATTTT. Translating gives CASRGGTSGFTDTQYF.